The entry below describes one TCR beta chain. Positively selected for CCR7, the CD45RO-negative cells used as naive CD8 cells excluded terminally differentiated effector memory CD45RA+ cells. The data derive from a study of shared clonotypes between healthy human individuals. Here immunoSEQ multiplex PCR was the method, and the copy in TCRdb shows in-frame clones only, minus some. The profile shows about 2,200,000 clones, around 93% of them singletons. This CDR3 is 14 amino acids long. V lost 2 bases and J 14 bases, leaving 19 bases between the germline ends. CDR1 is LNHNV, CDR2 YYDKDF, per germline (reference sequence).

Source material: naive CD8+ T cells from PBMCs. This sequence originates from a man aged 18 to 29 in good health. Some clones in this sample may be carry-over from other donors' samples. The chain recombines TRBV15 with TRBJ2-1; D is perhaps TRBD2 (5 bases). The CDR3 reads CATSRKRGSEVEFF. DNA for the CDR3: TGTGCCACCAGCAGAAAACGGGGATCGGAGGTTGAGTTCTTC.